Detailed here is one TCR beta chain. TEMRA cells were enriched by FACS, while CD8+ and CD4+ T cells were obtained through a negative isolation that was performed magnetically. This sample stems from a study of CD8 T cells in Susac syndrome. The RNA, about 0.45 to 1 ug, was put through reverse transcription using random hexamers. One entry per CDR3 protein results from TCRdb running MiXCR on the immunoSEQ multiplex PCR reads. The sample records about 430,000 distinct CDR3 sequences, more than 80% being singletons. The CDR3 spans 14 residues. Between the trimmed V and J ends, which lost 4 bases and 2 bases, there was a span of 10 bases. Germline V gene data show CDR1 as LGHNA and CDR2 as YNFKEQ.

The clonotype comes from a human donor with multiple sclerosis. Sequenced material: CD8+ T cells from PBMCs. The chain has TRBV4-2 and TRBJ2-3, with TRBD2 as a possible D gene (6 bases). CDR3 in amino acids: CASSPSAYTDTQYF. DNA for the CDR3: TGTGCCAGCAGCCCTAGCGCTTACACAGATACGCAGTATTTT.